These T cell receptor beta chains were read from a single sample in a study of early T cells in non-severe SARS-CoV-2 infection. TCRdb reanalysed the 5' RACE reads using MiXCR and keeps one entry per CDR3 protein. The sample has roughly 29,000 distinct CDR3 sequences, approximately 4.2% seen once. Sequences were obtained from whole blood. These receptors all stem from an adult who was a healthcare worker with PCR-confirmed SARS-CoV-2 infection or an uninfected control (not recorded which). CDR3s include the opening cysteine and the closing phenylalanine or tryptophan. D genes are given only for firm matches. Expanded clones get a size class; other rows say once, few or many, or leave the size out.

d_call	clone_size	j_call	v_call	cdr3_aa	cdr3_nt
NA	NA	TRBJ1-1	TRBV6-1	CASSEGPGRALNTEAFF	TGTGCCAGCAGTGAAGGTCCGGGCCGAGCGTTGAACACTGAAGCTTTCTTT
NA	few	TRBJ2-2	TRBV5-4	CASRLRLGSDGELFF	TGTGCCAGCAGACTCCGACTAGGCTCGGATGGGGAGCTGTTTTTT
NA	many	TRBJ2-2	TRBV10-2	CASSESRSRGELFF	TGCGCCAGCAGTGAGTCGAGGAGTCGCGGGGAGCTGTTTTTT
TRBD1	NA	TRBJ2-3	TRBV29-1	CSGGQGTDTQYF	TGCAGCGGCGGACAGGGCACAGATACGCAGTATTTT
NA	many	TRBJ1-1	TRBV7-8	CASSLRVSEAFF	TGTGCCAGCAGCTTGAGGGTCTCTGAAGCTTTCTTT
NA	NA	TRBJ2-2	TRBV19	CASARLGNTGELFF	TGTGCCAGTGCCCGCTTGGGGAACACCGGGGAGCTGTTTTTT
NA	NA	TRBJ1-1	TRBV5-1	CASSLYASGTEVFF	TGCGCCAGCAGCTTGTATGCCAGTGGGACTGAAGTTTTCTTT
TRBD1	few	TRBJ1-6	TRBV27	CASSPPKGAADNSPLHF	TGTGCCAGCAGTCCCCCAAAGGGGGCAGCGGATAATTCACCCCTCCACTTT
TRBD1	NA	TRBJ2-7	TRBV5-4	CASSLSRDRAYYEQYF	TGTGCCAGCAGCTTAAGCCGGGACAGGGCTTACTACGAGCAGTACTTC
NA	many	TRBJ1-6	TRBV7-2	CASSRGHQNSPLHF	TGTGCCAGCAGCAGAGGACATCAGAATTCACCCCTCCACTTT
NA	many	TRBJ1-1	TRBV5-1	CASSLADVMNTEAFF	TGCGCCAGCAGCTTGGCCGACGTTATGAACACTGAAGCTTTCTTT
TRBD1	NA	TRBJ2-3	TRBV29-1	CSVAGTGGTDTQYF	TGCAGCGTGGCCGGGACAGGGGGGACAGATACGCAGTATTTT
TRBD2	many	TRBJ2-1	TRBV3-1	CASSQGAGGKQFF	TGTGCCAGCAGCCAAGGGGCGGGAGGGAAACAGTTCTTC
NA	many	TRBJ1-1	TRBV3-1	CASSQDNGNTEAFF	TGTGCCAGCAGCCAAGATAATGGTAACACTGAAGCTTTCTTT
NA	many	TRBJ2-6	TRBV5-1	CASSLDAGGANVLTF	TGCGCCAGCAGCTTGGACGCTGGGGGGGCCAACGTCCTGACTTTC
NA	once	TRBJ2-3	TRBV18	CASSPLLGGSTDTQYF	TGTGCCAGCTCACCACTACTCGGCGGTAGCACAGATACGCAGTATTTT
NA	many	TRBJ2-3	TRBV29-1	CSAEGLTDTDTQYF	TGCAGCGCAGAAGGACTGACTGACACAGATACGCAGTATTTT
NA	few	TRBJ2-5	TRBV5-1	CASIPDGRGQETQYF	TGCGCCAGCATTCCGGACGGCAGGGGACAAGAGACCCAGTACTTC
NA	many	TRBJ2-1	TRBV6-5	CASSPTRNEQFF	TGTGCCAGCAGCCCTACAAGGAATGAGCAGTTCTTC
NA	many	TRBJ2-1	TRBV4-2	CASSQSVRGDNEQFF	TGTGCCAGCAGCCAATCGGTCCGGGGCGACAATGAGCAGTTCTTC
TRBD2	many	TRBJ2-1	TRBV7-2	CASSPGLAGNEQFF	TGTGCCAGCAGCCCCGGACTAGCGGGCAATGAGCAGTTCTTC
TRBD1	many	TRBJ1-6	TRBV27	CASSVTGQGNSPLHF	TGTGCCAGCAGTGTCACGGGACAGGGAAATTCACCCCTCCACTTT
NA	many	TRBJ2-2	TRBV12-3/TRBV12-4	CASGSSSNTGELFF	TGTGCCAGTGGGAGCAGTTCGAACACCGGGGAGCTGTTTTTT
TRBD1	NA	TRBJ2-7	TRBV20-1	CSIDRGSYEQYF	TGCAGCATAGACAGGGGCTCCTACGAGCAGTACTTC
NA	NA	TRBJ2-3	TRBV7-8	CASSHARIADSTDTQYF	TGTGCCAGCAGCCACGCCCGTATAGCGGATAGCACAGATACGCAGTATTTT
NA	many	TRBJ2-7	TRBV5-1	CASSVGGLSYEQYF	TGCGCCAGCAGCGTAGGTGGCCTCTCCTACGAGCAGTACTTC
NA	many	TRBJ2-3	TRBV6-5	CASSGPGTDTQYF	TGTGCCAGCAGTGGGCCAGGCACAGATACGCAGTATTTT
TRBD2	many	TRBJ2-7	TRBV15	CATSREGTSGGYEQYF	TGTGCCACCAGCAGAGAGGGAACTAGCGGGGGTTACGAGCAGTACTTC
NA	many	TRBJ2-5	TRBV6-6	CASSYRTVGETQYF	TGTGCCAGCAGTTACCGTACGGTAGGGGAGACCCAGTACTTC
NA	NA	TRBJ1-3	TRBV12-3/TRBV12-4	CASSPWSSSGNTIYF	TGTGCCAGCAGTCCATGGAGTAGCTCTGGAAACACCATATATTTT
NA	NA	TRBJ2-1	TRBV11-2	CASSLAGVYNEQFF	TGTGCCAGTAGCCTGGCGGGCGTTTACAATGAGCAGTTCTTC
NA	few	TRBJ2-4	TRBV7-2	CASSLNRARGNIQYF	TGTGCCAGCAGCCTTAACAGGGCCCGGGGGAACATTCAGTACTTC
TRBD2	NA	TRBJ2-3	TRBV7-8	CASSLAVLLANTDTQYF	TGTGCCAGCAGCTTAGCCGTCTTACTAGCGAACACAGATACGCAGTATTTT
NA	NA	TRBJ2-3	TRBV2	CASSVQGITDTQYF	TGTGCCAGCAGTGTTCAGGGGATTACAGATACGCAGTATTTT
NA	many	TRBJ1-5	TRBV2	CASSDEGRGFNQPQHF	TGTGCCAGCAGTGACGAGGGCAGGGGCTTCAATCAGCCCCAGCATTTT
TRBD2	NA	TRBJ2-3	TRBV7-2	CASSFSGVTERDTQYF	TGTGCCAGCAGCTTTAGCGGGGTAACCGAGCGGGATACGCAGTATTTT
NA	many	TRBJ1-4	TRBV6-1	CASSDVREIEKLFF	TGTGCCAGCAGTGACGTACGGGAAATCGAAAAACTGTTTTTT
TRBD2	few	TRBJ2-7	TRBV13	CASREGTHEQYF	TGTGCCAGCCGGGAGGGGACCCACGAGCAGTACTTC
TRBD1	NA	TRBJ1-2	TRBV14	CASSQWTGGYGYTF	TGTGCCAGCAGCCAGTGGACAGGGGGCTATGGCTACACCTTC
NA	NA	TRBJ2-7	TRBV12-3/TRBV12-4	CASSSRAGSSYEQYF	TGTGCCAGCAGCTCGAGAGCAGGGAGCTCCTACGAGCAGTACTTC
NA	many	TRBJ2-5	TRBV20-1	CSAREKDSQETQYF	TGCAGTGCTAGAGAAAAGGATTCCCAAGAGACCCAGTACTTC
NA	many	TRBJ1-2	TRBV14	CASSQVGRELSYGYTF	TGTGCCAGCAGCCAAGTGGGTCGTGAGCTTAGCTATGGCTACACCTTC
TRBD1	many	TRBJ2-1	TRBV6-1	CASRPEPGQASSYNEQFF	TGTGCCAGCAGGCCCGAGCCGGGACAGGCGAGCTCCTACAATGAGCAGTTCTTC
NA	many	TRBJ2-3	TRBV5-1	CASSLGGTHSTDTQYF	TGCGCCAGCAGCTTGGGTGGGACCCATAGCACAGATACGCAGTATTTT
NA	NA	TRBJ2-7	TRBV29-1	CSGRPGGGEQYF	TGCAGCGGGAGGCCAGGGGGAGGTGAGCAGTACTTC
NA	many	TRBJ2-3	TRBV12-3/TRBV12-4	CASSQRDTQYF	TGTGCCAGCAGTCAGAGGGATACGCAGTATTTT
NA	many	TRBJ2-7	TRBV7-2	CASSVAREYEQYF	TGTGCCAGCAGCGTAGCCCGGGAGTATGAGCAGTACTTC
TRBD2	NA	TRBJ2-7	TRBV5-5	CASSRTIGTSGTYEQYF	TGTGCCAGCAGCCGGACAATTGGGACTAGCGGAACCTACGAGCAGTACTTC
NA	many	TRBJ2-5	TRBV12-5	CASGSPAPQETQYF	TGTGCTAGTGGTTCCCCAGCCCCCCAAGAGACCCAGTACTTC
TRBD2	few	TRBJ2-1	TRBV10-3	CAISSGTSGVNEQFF	TGTGCCATCAGCTCCGGGACTAGCGGGGTAAATGAGCAGTTCTTC
TRBD2	many	TRBJ2-7	TRBV11-1	CASSTPSGSYEQYF	TGTGCCAGCAGCACTCCTAGCGGGAGTTACGAGCAGTACTTC
NA	many	TRBJ2-2	TRBV5-4	CASGPFIGTNTGELFF	TGTGCCAGCGGACCATTCATAGGGACGAACACCGGGGAGCTGTTTTTT
NA	few	TRBJ2-1	TRBV7-3	CASSFGRDNEQFF	TGTGCCAGCAGCTTCGGACGGGACAATGAGCAGTTCTTC
NA	NA	TRBJ2-1	TRBV7-3	CASSLIPGYNEQFF	TGTGCCAGCAGCTTAATTCCGGGGTACAATGAGCAGTTCTTC
TRBD1	many	TRBJ2-7	TRBV12-3/TRBV12-4	CASRQGAGGFYEQYF	TGTGCCAGCCGCCAAGGGGCAGGGGGTTTCTACGAGCAGTACTTC
NA	many	TRBJ2-3	TRBV6-5	CASSYGGYTDTQYF	TGTGCCAGCAGTTACGGAGGATACACAGATACGCAGTATTTT